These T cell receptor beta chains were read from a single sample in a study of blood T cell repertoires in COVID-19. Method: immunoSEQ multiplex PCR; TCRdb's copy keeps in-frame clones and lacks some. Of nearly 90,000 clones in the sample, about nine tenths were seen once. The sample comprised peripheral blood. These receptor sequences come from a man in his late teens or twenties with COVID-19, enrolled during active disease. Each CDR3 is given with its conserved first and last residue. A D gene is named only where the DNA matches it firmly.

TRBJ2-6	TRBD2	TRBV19	TGTGCCAGTAGTCCGCGGGGGGTTTCTGGGGCCAACGTCCTGACTTTC	CASSPRGVSGANVLTF
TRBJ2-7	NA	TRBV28	TGTGCCAGCAGTTCATCCTACGAGCAGTACTTC	CASSSSYEQYF
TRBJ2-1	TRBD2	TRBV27	TGTGCCAGCAGCCCAGCGGGAGGGCTCTACAATGAGCAGTTCTTC	CASSPAGGLYNEQFF
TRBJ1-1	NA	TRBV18	TGTGCCAGCTCACCGCGGTCAAAGAACACTGAAGCTTTCTTT	CASSPRSKNTEAFF
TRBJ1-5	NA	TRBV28	TGTGCCAGCAGCCGTCGACAGAAGGAGCCCCAGCATTTT	CASSRRQKEPQHF
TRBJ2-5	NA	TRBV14	TGTGCCAGCAGCCACGGCGGGGCAGGGCCCCAAGAGACCCAGTACTTC	CASSHGGAGPQETQYF
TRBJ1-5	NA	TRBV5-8	TGTGCCAGCAGCTTAGGGGGGGGCGCGGATCAGCCCCAGCATTTT	CASSLGGGADQPQHF
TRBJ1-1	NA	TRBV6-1	TGTGCCAGCAGTGAAGGGACAGAGAACACTGAAGCTTTCTTT	CASSEGTENTEAFF
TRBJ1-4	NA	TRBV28	TGTGCCAGCAGTTTAGCGGGGGCGGGACTGCTTTTT	CASSLAGAGLLF
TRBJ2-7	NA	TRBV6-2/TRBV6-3	TGTGCCAGCAGCTCAGGGGCCCTTTTCTACGAGCAGTACTTC	CASSSGALFYEQYF
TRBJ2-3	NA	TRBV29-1	TGCAGCGTAGTAAGAACAAACCCTAGCACAGATACGCAGTATTTT	CSVVRTNPSTDTQYF
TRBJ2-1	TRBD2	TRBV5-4	TGTGCCAGCAGCGATGGACTAGGCGGGAGGTGGTCCTACAATGAGCAGTTCTTC	CASSDGLGGRWSYNEQFF
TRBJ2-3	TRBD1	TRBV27	TGTGCCAGCAGAGTAGGGACAGGGTTATTCACAGATACGCAGTATTTT	CASRVGTGLFTDTQYF
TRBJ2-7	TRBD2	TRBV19	TGTGCCAGTAGTATAGCACTAGCGGCGGGACACGAGCAGTACTTC	CASSIALAAGHEQYF